The 5 T cell receptor beta chains in this list originate from one sample, sequenced in a study of blood T cell repertoires in COVID-19. Profiled with immunoSEQ multiplex PCR; TCRdb holds only in-frame clones, not every one. The data show over 450,000 clones, about 89% seen once. Sequences were obtained from peripheral blood. The receptors originated from a woman aged 50 to 60 with COVID-19, enrolled during active disease.

Points on this clone: The same CDR3 can be traced to other DNA sequences in this sample. The V call is TRBV5-1, the J call TRBJ1-2; D is undetermined. The CDR3 runs to 14 residues. The germline V gene encodes CDR1 SGHRS and CDR2 YFSETQ. V was cut by 0 bases and J by 4 bases, with 10 bases left in between. As DNA, the CDR3 is TGCGCCAGCAGCTTGGATGCGGGTGGCTATGGCTACACCTTC. It is translated as CASSLDAGGYGYTF.

The chain couples TRBV14 to TRBJ2-5, with 11 bases matching TRBD2. Germline loops: CDR1 SGHDN, CDR2 FVKESK. V trimming: 4 bases; J trimming: 4 bases; junction bases outside the gene matches: 5. This CDR3 region has 15 residues. The CDR3, as DNA: TGTGCCAGCAGCCTAAGACTAGCGGGGTTAGAGACCCAGTACTTC. It yields the protein CASSLRLAGLETQYF.

The V gene is TRBV21-1, the J gene TRBJ2-1; the D segment call TRBD1 is taken from the table without a DNA check. TRBV21-1 constitutes a pseudogene. This CDR3 has 14 residues. Here the CDR3 DNA reads TGTGCCAGCAGGGACAGGGGGCGGCCCAATGAGCAGTTCTTC. Its protein product is CASRDRGRPNEQFF.

This rearrangement joins TRBV24-1 to TRBJ2-2; D is possibly TRBD1 (5 bases). CDR1 is KGHDR, CDR2 SFDVKD, per germline. This CDR3 has 19 amino acids. V shed 4 bases and J shed 0 bases, with 20 bases lying between them. The CDR3 spells CATSESGSPRHSNTGELFF. In DNA form, the CDR3 reads TGTGCCACCAGTGAGTCAGGGTCCCCCCGCCATTCGAACACCGGGGAGCTGTTTTTT.

The chain combines TRBV7-2 with TRBJ2-7, with a tentative D call TRBD1 (6 bases). Germline V gives CDR1 SGHTA, CDR2 FQGNSA. This CDR3 contains 15 residues. Between the trimmed V and J ends, which lost 1 base and 3 bases, there was a span of 13 bases. The DNA of the CDR3 is TGTGCCAGCAGCTTAGAAGGACAGCAGGTCTACGAGCAGTACTTC. This codes for CASSLEGQQVYEQYF.